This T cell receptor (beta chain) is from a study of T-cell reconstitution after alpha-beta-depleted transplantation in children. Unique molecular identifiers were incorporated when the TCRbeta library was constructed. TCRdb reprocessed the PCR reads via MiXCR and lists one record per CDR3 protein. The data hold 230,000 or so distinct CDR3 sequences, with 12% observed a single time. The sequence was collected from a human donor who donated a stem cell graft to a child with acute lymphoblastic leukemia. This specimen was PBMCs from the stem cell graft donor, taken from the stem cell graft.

CDR3 in amino acids: CASSRDREYGAANEKLFF. The CDR3 DNA is TGTGCCAGCTCCCGGGACAGGGAGTATGGGGCCGCCAATGAAAAACTGTTTTTT. The chain uses TRBV9 and TRBJ1-4, with 9 nucleotides matching TRBD1. Germline V lookup: CDR1 SGDLS, CDR2 YYNGEE. The ends lost 7 bases at V and 5 bases at J; junction bases unmatched: 18. The CDR3 extends over 18 amino acids.